The rows below give T cell receptor beta chains drawn from one sample of a study of CD8 T cells in Susac syndrome. TCRdb re-called the immunoSEQ multiplex PCR reads through MiXCR, storing one row per CDR3 protein. The table has some 110,000 distinct CDR3 sequences, less than 95% seen once; the top ten hold about 0.41%. Sequencing was performed on CD8+ T cells from PBMCs. These receptor sequences come from a human donor with Susac syndrome. CDR3s include the opening cysteine and the closing phenylalanine or tryptophan. The D gene is left open where the match is weak. Clone size is shown for a subset of rows, as once, few, many or a class of expanded clone.

NA	TRBV4-1	TRBJ1-5	NA	TGCGCCAGCAGCCAAGAATCAGGGACTGGGCAGCCCCAGCATTTT	CASSQESGTGQPQHF
TRBD2	TRBV29-1	TRBJ2-7	NA	TGCAGCGGCCTATCGGGGGGGGCCTACGAGCAGTACTTC	CSGLSGGAYEQYF
NA	TRBV5-6	TRBJ2-3	NA	TGTGCCAGCGCCCCGGCAGGGGAGAGGTCAGATACGCAGTATTTT	CASAPAGERSDTQYF
TRBD1	TRBV7-7	TRBJ1-1	NA	TGTGCCAGCAGCCGGGACAGGAACACTGAAGCTTTCTTT	CASSRDRNTEAFF
NA	TRBV7-8	TRBJ2-3	NA	TGTGCCAGCAGCTTAGAGAGGGCAGATACGCAGTATTTT	CASSLERADTQYF
NA	TRBV29-1	TRBJ1-1	NA	TGCAGCGGCTGGTGGGGCACTGAAGCTTTCTTT	CSGWWGTEAFF
NA	TRBV27	TRBJ2-2	NA	TGTGCCAGCAGTCCCACGGGGGGCCGGTTCGGGGAGCTGTTTTTT	CASSPTGGRFGELFF
NA	TRBV18	TRBJ2-1	NA	TGTGCCAGCTCACCGGTAAGGGGGGATGAGCAGTTCTTC	CASSPVRGDEQFF
TRBD1	TRBV7-2	TRBJ2-7	NA	TGTGCCAGCAGCTCGAGCAGGACAGGCACCTACGAGCAGTACTTC	CASSSSRTGTYEQYF
NA	TRBV14	TRBJ1-2	few	TGTGCCAGCAGCCTTGGCTCTCTCTATGGCTACACCTTC	CASSLGSLYGYTF
TRBD2	TRBV18	TRBJ2-1	NA	TGTGCCAGCTCACCCGCCCTATCGTTGGGGGGGGACAATGAGCAGTTCTTC	CASSPALSLGGDNEQFF